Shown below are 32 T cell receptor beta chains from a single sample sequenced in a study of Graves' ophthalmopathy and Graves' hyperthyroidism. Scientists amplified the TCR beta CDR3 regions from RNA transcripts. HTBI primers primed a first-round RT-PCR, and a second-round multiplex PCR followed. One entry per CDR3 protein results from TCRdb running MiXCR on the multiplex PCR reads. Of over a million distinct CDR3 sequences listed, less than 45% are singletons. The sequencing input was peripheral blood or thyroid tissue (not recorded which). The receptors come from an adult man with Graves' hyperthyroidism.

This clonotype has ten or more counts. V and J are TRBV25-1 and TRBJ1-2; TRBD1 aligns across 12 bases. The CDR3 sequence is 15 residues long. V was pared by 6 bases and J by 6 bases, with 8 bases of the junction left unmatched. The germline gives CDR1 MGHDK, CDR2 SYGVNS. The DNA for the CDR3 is TGTGCCAGCAGCGGGGACAGGGGGCTACACCATGGCTACACCTTC. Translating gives CASSGDRGLHHGYTF.

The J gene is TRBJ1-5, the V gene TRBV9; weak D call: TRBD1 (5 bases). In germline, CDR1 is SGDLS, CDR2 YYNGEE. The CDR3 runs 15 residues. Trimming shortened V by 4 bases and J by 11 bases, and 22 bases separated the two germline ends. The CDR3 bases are TGTGCCAGCAGCTCAGGGACTAGCGGGATGGAGACCCAGCATTTT. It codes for CASSSGTSGMETQHF.

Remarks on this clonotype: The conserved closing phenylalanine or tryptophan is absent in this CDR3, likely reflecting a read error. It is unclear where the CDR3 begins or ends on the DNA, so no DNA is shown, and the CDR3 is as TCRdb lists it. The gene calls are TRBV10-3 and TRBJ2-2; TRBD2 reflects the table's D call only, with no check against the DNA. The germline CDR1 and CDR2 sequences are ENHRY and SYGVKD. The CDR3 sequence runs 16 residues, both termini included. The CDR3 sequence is CAIKSASGANTGELAT.

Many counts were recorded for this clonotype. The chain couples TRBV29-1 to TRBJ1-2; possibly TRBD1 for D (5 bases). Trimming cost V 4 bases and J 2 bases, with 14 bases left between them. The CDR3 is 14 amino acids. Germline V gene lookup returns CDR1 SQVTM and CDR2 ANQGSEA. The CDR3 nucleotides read TGCAGCGTTGGGTCGGGACGGAAAAACTATGGCTACACCTTC. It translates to CSVGSGRKNYGYTF. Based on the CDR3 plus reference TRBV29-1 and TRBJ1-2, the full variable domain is SAVISQKPSRDICQRGTSLTIQCQVDSQVTMMFWYRQQPGQSLTLIATANQGSEATYESGFVIDKFPISRPNLTFSTLTVSNMSPEDSSIYLCSVGSGRKNYGYTFGSGTRLTVV.

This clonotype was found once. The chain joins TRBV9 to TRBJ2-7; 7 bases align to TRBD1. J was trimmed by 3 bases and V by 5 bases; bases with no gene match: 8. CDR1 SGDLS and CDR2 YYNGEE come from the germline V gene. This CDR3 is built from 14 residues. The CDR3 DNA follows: TGTGCCAGCAGTGCTGGCCGGGACAGCTACGAGCAGTACTTC. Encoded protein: CASSAGRDSYEQYF.

The CDR3 bases are TGCAGTGCTACGTATACGGGACAGGGGGCGAGGCAGCCCCAGCATTTT. Encoded protein: CSATYTGQGARQPQHF. The rearrangement links TRBV20-1 to TRBJ1-5; 12 nucleotides match TRBD1. Per the germline V gene, CDR1 is DFQATT and CDR2 is SNEGSKA (reference sequence). Trimming removed 4 bases from V and 7 bases from J; junction bases left unmatched: 11. This CDR3 is built from 16 residues.

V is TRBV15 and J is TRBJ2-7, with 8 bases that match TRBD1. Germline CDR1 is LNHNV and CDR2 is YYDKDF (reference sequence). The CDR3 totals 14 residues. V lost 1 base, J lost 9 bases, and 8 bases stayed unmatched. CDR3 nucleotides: TGTGCCACCAGCAGAGGAGGACAGGGTATGTCGCAGTACTTC. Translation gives CATSRGGQGMSQYF.

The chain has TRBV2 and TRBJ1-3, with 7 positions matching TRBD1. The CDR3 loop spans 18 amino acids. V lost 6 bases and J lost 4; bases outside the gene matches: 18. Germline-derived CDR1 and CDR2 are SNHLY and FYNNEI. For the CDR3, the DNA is TGTGCCAGCAGCCAAACACGAGGGGGCTTGGGGTCCGGAAACACCATATATTTT. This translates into CASSQTRGGLGSGNTIYF.

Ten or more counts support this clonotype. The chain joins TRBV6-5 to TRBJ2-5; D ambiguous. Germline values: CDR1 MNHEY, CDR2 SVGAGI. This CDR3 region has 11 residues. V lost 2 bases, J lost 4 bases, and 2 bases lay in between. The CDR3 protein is CASSYAETQYF. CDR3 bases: TGTGCCAGCAGTTACGCAGAGACCCAGTACTTC.

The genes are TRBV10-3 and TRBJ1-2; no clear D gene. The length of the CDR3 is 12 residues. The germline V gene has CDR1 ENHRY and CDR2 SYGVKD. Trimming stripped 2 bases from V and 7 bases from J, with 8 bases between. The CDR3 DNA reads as TGTGCCATCAGTGAGGGAGGCAGTGGCTACACCTTC. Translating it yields CAISEGGSGYTF.

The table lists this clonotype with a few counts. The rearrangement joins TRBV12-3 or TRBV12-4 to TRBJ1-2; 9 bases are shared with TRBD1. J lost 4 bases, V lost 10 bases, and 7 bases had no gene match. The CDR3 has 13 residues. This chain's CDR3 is CANSRDRAYGYTF. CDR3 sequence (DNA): TGTGCCAACAGCCGGGACAGGGCCTATGGCTACACCTTC.

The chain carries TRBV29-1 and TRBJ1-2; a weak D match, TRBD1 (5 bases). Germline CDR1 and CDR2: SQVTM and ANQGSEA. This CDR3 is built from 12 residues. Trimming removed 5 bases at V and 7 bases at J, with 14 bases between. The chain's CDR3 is CSVSGGISGYTF. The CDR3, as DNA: TGCAGCGTTTCTGGGGGGATCTCTGGCTACACCTTC.

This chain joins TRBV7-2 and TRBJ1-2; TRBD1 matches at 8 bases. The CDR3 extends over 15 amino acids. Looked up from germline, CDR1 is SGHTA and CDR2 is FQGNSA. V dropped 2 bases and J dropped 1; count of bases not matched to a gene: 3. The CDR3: CASSLKTGDNYGYTF. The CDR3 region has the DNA TGTGCCAGCAGCTTAAAGACAGGGGATAACTATGGCTACACCTTC.

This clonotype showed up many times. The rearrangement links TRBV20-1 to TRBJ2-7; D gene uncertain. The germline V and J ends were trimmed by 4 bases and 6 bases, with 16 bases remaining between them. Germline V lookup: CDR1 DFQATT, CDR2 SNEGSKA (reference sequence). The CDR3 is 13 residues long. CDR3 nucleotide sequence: TGCAGTGCTACTGATCCTGGGTTTGGCGAGCAGTACTTC. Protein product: CSATDPGFGEQYF.

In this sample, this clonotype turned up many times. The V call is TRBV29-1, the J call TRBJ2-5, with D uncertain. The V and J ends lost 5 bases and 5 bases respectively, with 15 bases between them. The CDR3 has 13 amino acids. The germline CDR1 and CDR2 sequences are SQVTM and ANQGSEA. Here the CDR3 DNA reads TGCAGCGTTAACTACGCGGTTCGGGAGACCCAGTACTTC. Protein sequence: CSVNYAVRETQYF.

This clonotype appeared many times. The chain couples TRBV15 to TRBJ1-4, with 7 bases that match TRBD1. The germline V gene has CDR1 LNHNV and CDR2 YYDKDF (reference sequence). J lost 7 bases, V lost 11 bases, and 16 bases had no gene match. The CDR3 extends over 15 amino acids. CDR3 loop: CAADSGQPRGEKLFF. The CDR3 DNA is TGTGCCGCAGACTCGGGACAGCCGCGTGGTGAAAAACTGTTTTTT.

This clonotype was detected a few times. The CDR3 here is CARADGYNEQFF. The CDR3 DNA follows: TGTGCCCGGGCGGATGGCTACAATGAGCAGTTCTTC. The chain employs TRBV30 and TRBJ2-1; D unclear. V was shortened by 8 bases and J by 3 bases, with 11 bases between the two germline ends. The CDR3 consists of 12 residues. CDR1 GTSNPN and CDR2 SVGIG come from the germline V gene (reference sequence).

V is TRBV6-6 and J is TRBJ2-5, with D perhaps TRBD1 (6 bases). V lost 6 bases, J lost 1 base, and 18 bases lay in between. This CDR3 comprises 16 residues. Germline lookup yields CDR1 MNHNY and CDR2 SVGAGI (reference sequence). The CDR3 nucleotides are TGTGCCAGCAGCTATGGCCAAACAGGGATCCAAGAGACCCAGTACTTC. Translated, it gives CASSYGQTGIQETQYF.

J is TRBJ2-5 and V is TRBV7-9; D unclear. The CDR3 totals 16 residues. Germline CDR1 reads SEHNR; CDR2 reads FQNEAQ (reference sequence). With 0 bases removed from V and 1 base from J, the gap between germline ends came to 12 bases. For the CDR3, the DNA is TGTGCCAGCAGCTTAGCGCCGGGCCTAGGCCAAGAGACCCAGTACTTC. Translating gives CASSLAPGLGQETQYF.

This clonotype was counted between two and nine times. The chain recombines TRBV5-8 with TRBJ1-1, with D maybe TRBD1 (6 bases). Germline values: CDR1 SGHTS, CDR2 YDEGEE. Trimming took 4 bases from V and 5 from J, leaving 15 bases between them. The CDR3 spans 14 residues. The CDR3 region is CASSPRRGPTEAFF. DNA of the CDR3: TGTGCCAGCAGCCCCAGACGGGGGCCGACTGAAGCTTTCTTT. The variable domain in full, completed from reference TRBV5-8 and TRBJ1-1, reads EAGVTQSPTHLIKTRGQQATLRCSPISGHTSVYWYQQALGLGLQFLLWYDEGEERNRGNFPPRFSGRQFPNYSSELNVNALELEDSALYLCASSPRRGPTEAFFGQGTRLTVV.

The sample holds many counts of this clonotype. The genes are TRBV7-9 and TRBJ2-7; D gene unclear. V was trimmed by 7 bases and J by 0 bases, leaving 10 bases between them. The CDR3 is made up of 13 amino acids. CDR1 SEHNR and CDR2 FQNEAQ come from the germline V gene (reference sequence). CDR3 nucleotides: TGTGCCAGCAACCGGGCCAACTCCTACGAGCAGTACTTC. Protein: CASNRANSYEQYF.

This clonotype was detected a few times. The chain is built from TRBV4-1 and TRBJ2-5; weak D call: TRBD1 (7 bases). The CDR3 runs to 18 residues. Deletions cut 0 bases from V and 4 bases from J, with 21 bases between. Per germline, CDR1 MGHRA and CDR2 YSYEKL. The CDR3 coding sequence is TGCGCCAGCAGCCAAGAACTTAGAACTGCAGGGGGGCGAGAGACCCAGTACTTC. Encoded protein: CASSQELRTAGGRETQYF.

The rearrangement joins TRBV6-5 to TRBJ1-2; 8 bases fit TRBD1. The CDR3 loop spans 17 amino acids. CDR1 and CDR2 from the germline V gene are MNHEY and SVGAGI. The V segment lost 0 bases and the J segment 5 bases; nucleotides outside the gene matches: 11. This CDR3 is CASSYSRFSQGAYGYTF. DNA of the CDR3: TGTGCCAGCAGTTACTCGAGGTTTTCCCAGGGGGCTTATGGCTACACCTTC.

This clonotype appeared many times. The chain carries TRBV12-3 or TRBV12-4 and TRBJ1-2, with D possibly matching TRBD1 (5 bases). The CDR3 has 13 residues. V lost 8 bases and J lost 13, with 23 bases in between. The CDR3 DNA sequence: TGTGCCAGCCGAGAATACACCGACGAGGGGCCCACCTTC. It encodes CASREYTDEGPTF.

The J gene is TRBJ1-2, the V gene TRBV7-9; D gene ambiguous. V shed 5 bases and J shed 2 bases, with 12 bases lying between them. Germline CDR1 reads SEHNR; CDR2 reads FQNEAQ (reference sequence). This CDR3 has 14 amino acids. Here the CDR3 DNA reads TGTGCCAGCAGCCCCAGGAACAGAAACTATGGCTACACCTTC. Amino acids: CASSPRNRNYGYTF.

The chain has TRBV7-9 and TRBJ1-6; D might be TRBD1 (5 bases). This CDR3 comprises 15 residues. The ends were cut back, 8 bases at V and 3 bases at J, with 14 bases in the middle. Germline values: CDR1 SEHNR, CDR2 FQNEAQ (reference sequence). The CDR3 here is CASAPGPLYNSPLHF. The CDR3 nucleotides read TGTGCCAGCGCCCCGGGACCGCTCTATAATTCACCCCTCCACTTT.

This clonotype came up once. CDR3 coding DNA: TGTGCCAGCCGGAACCCCCGGGCGGCGGGGGAGACCCAGTACTTC. Translated, it gives CASRNPRAAGETQYF. V gene TRBV12-3 or TRBV12-4 combines with J gene TRBJ2-5, with D possibly TRBD2 on 6 matching bases. This CDR3 is 15 amino acids long. Deletions cut 8 bases from V and 5 bases from J, with 21 bases between.

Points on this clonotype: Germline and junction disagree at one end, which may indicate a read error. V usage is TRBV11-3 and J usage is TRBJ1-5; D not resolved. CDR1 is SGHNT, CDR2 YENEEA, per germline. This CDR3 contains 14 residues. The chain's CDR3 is CASSPDGSNQLQHF. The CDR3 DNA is TGTGCCAGCAGCCCCGACGGGAGCAATCAGCTCCAGCATTTT.

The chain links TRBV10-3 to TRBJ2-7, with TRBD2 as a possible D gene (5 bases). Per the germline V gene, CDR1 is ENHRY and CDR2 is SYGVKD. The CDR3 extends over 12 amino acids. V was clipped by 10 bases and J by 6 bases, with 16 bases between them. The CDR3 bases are TGTGCCACTTCCGGGGTCGGTCTCGAGCAGTACTTC. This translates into CATSGVGLEQYF.

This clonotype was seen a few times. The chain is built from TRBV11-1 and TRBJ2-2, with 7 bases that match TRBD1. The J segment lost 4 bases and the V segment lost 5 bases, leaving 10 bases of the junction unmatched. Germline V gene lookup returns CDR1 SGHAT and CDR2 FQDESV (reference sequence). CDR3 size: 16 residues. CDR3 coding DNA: TGTGCCAGCAGCGACCGGACAGGTTTTCTCACCGGGGAGCTGTTTTTT. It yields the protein CASSDRTGFLTGELFF. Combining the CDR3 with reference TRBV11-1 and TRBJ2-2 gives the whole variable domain EAEVAQSPRYKITEKSQAVAFWCDPISGHATLYWYRQILGQGPELLVQFQDESVVDDSQLPKDRFSAERLKGVDSTLKIQPAELGDSAMYLCASSDRTGFLTGELFFGEGSRLTVL.

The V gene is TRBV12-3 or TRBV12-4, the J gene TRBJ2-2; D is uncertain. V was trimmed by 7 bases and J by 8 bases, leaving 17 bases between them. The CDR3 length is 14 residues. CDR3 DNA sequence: TGTGCCAGCAAAAAACAATCGATTTCTGGGGAGCTGTTTTTT. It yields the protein CASKKQSISGELFF.

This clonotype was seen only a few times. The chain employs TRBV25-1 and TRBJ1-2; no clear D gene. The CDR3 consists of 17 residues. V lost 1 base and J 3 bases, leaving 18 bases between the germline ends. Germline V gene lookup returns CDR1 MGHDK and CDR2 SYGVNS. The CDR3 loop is CASSESLGSVSDYGYTF. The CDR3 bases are TGTGCCAGCAGTGAATCCCTTGGCAGCGTTAGTGACTATGGCTACACCTTC.